The entry below describes one TCR beta chain. Its cognate antigen is unknown. Here immunoSEQ multiplex PCR was the method, and the copy in TCRdb shows in-frame clones only, minus some. The data show about 81,000 clones, less than 80% seen once. The data originate from a study of radiotherapy plus CTLA-4 blockade in lung cancer. General study findings and limits: Expansion of tumor-derived TCR clones was observed in blood after radiotherapy plus ipilimumab.

Germline CDR1 SGDLS, CDR2 YYNGEE. This CDR3 region has 17 residues. V was trimmed by 3 bases and J by 1 base, leaving 17 bases between them. The chain couples TRBV9 to TRBJ1-5; possibly TRBD1 for D (5 bases). The clonotype originates from a human donor with non-small cell lung cancer that progressed on radiotherapy plus ipilimumab. This sample comprised peripheral blood, obtained from a patient treated with radiotherapy plus ipilimumab. CDR3 residues: CASSAQAGRPSNQPQHF. The DNA for the CDR3 is TGTGCCAGCAGCGCCCAAGCGGGACGTCCCAGCAATCAGCCCCAGCATTTT.